A single sample gave rise to the 30 T cell receptor beta chains below, sequenced in a study of cytomegalovirus exposure and HLA in healthy donors. Primers: 60 Vbeta forward and 13 Jbeta reverse. Sequenced by immunoSEQ multiplex PCR; TCRdb stores in-frame clones only, minus some. The table has 150,000 to 200,000 clones, around 80% seen once. Sequencing used PBMCs. The receptors shown here come from a woman between 25 and 40 years old in good health and CMV-seropositive.

The chain links TRBV6-1 to TRBJ1-2, with 9 bases matching TRBD1. V shed 4 bases and J 0 bases; nucleotides not matched to a gene: 12. The CDR3 has 18 residues. The germline CDR1 and CDR2 sequences are MNHNS and SASEGT. CDR3 sequence (DNA): TGTGCCAGCAGTGGAGTTAAGCCGGGACAGGGTACTAACTATGGCTACACCTTC. It specifies CASSGVKPGQGTNYGYTF.

Points on this clone: Mismatch with germline at one junction end may stem from a read error. V usage is TRBV2 and J usage is TRBJ2-1; 10 positions agree with TRBD2. CDR3 length: 13 residues. The germline gives CDR1 SNHLY, CDR2 FYNNEI. CDR3 sequence (DNA): TGTGCCAGCAGTGAATCGAGCGGGGGGGTGGCGGTCTTC. It specifies CASSESSGGVAVF. Full variable domain (missing parts from reference TRBV2 and TRBJ2-1): EPEVTQTPSHQVTQMGQEVILRCVPISNHLYFYWYRQILGQKVEFLVSFYNNEISEKSEIFDDQFSVERPDGSNFTLKIRSTKLEDSAMYFCASSESSGGVAVFGPGTRLTVL.

The chain is built from TRBV10-3 and TRBJ2-7; D remains unclear. This CDR3 is 13 amino acids long. Germline V gene data show CDR1 as ENHRY and CDR2 as SYGVKD. The germline V and J ends were trimmed by 2 bases and 4 bases, with 9 bases remaining between them. The CDR3 DNA sequence: TGTGCCATCAGTGAGGCGGCCCCGTACGAGCAGTACTTC. This translates into CAISEAAPYEQYF.

This chain uses TRBV27 with TRBJ1-6; D perhaps matches TRBD1 (5 bases). This CDR3 has 15 residues. Trimming left V 6 bases short and J 7 bases short, with 16 bases between. Germline V gene data show CDR1 as MNHEY and CDR2 as SMNVEV (reference sequence). The CDR3 nucleotides read TGTGCCAGCAGACCTGGGACTGGAAGCAATTCACCCCTCCACTTT. Translated, it gives CASRPGTGSNSPLHF.

The rearrangement joins TRBV7-9 to TRBJ2-1; 8 bases align to TRBD2. With V trimmed by 2 bases and J by 7 bases, 7 bases remained unmatched. Germline assignment: CDR1 SEHNR and CDR2 FQNEAQ (reference sequence). The CDR3 consists of 15 residues. The CDR3 nucleotides are TGTGCCAGCAGCTTACTCACCGGGACTAGAAATGAGCAGTTCTTC. It encodes CASSLLTGTRNEQFF.

The chain joins TRBV27 to TRBJ2-1, with 8 bases fitting TRBD1. V trimming: 2 bases; J trimming: 3 bases; junction bases outside the gene matches: 6. The germline V gene has CDR1 MNHEY and CDR2 SMNVEV (reference sequence). The CDR3 runs 16 residues. CDR3 in amino acids: CASSLRDRGLYNEQFF. The CDR3 DNA follows: TGTGCCAGCAGTTTACGCGACAGGGGTCTCTACAATGAGCAGTTCTTC.

This clone has a count of ten or more. The rearrangement joins TRBV20-1 to TRBJ1-1; TRBD1 might be the D (5 bases). CDR3 size: 11 residues. Trimming removed 6 bases from V and 8 bases from J, with 13 bases in between. Germline CDR1 DFQATT, CDR2 SNEGSKA (reference sequence). Written as DNA, the CDR3 is TGCAGTGCGACAGCCCATCTGGAAGCTTTCTTT. Amino acids: CSATAHLEAFF.

The chain combines TRBV29-1 with TRBJ2-3; 10 positions agree with TRBD2. The CDR3 contains 14 residues. Germline V CDR1 and CDR2: SQVTM, ANQGSEA. V was pared by 5 bases and J by 4 bases, with 6 bases of the junction left unmatched. The CDR3 region has the DNA TGCAGCGTTACTAGCGGGATTTTGGCAGATACGCAGTATTTT. Translating it yields CSVTSGILADTQYF.

The chain joins TRBV10-3 to TRBJ2-5; TRBD2 aligns across 9 bases. Germline-derived CDR1 and CDR2 are ENHRY and SYGVKD. V trimming: 3 bases; J trimming: 5 bases; junction bases outside the gene matches: 7. This CDR3 region has 15 residues. In DNA, the CDR3 is TGTGCCATCAGTGACCCCGGGACTAGCCGTGAGACCCAGTACTTC. Translated: CAISDPGTSRETQYF.

The chain has TRBV27 and TRBJ2-2; D unresolved. The V gene's germline CDR1 is MNHEY and CDR2 SMNVEV (reference sequence). V shed 4 bases and J shed 7 bases, with 7 bases lying between them. CDR3 size: 12 residues. CDR3 DNA: TGTGCCAGCAGTTATTCGCGCGGGGAGCTGTTTTTT. This sequence encodes CASSYSRGELFF.

The V call is TRBV6-5, the J call TRBJ1-1; D remains unclear. Looked up from germline, CDR1 is MNHEY and CDR2 is SVGAGI. The CDR3 is made up of 13 amino acids. V was trimmed by 2 bases and J by 1 base, leaving 5 bases between them. As DNA, the CDR3 is TGTGCCAGCAGTTACGGAGGGAACACTGAAGCTTTCTTT. The encoded protein is CASSYGGNTEAFF.

This sequence joins TRBV14 and TRBJ1-2; 9 bases are a match to TRBD1. The germline V gene encodes CDR1 SGHDN and CDR2 FVKESK. This CDR3 has 16 amino acids. V lost 0 bases, J lost 7 bases, and 9 bases stayed unmatched. CDR3 nucleotides: TGTGCCAGCAGCCAAGATCGGCCGGGACAGGGAGGTGGCTACACCTTC. Amino acid sequence: CASSQDRPGQGGGYTF.

This chain uses TRBV2 with TRBJ1-1, with unresolved D. The CDR3 has 14 amino acids. Germline CDR1 SNHLY, CDR2 FYNNEI. With 3 bases removed from V and 0 bases from J, the gap between germline ends came to 8 bases. CDR3 amino acids: CASSDLGMNTEAFF. DNA of the CDR3: TGTGCCAGCAGTGATCTCGGGATGAACACTGAAGCTTTCTTT.

The CDR3: CASSFDRGAGANVLTF. The CDR3 DNA sequence: TGTGCCAGCAGCTTCGATCGGGGTGCTGGGGCCAACGTCCTGACTTTC. This chain connects TRBV13 to TRBJ2-6, with TRBD2 as a possible D gene (5 bases). Germline CDR1 PRHDT, CDR2 FYEKMQ (reference sequence). The CDR3 has 16 residues. V was shortened by 3 bases and J by 2 bases, with 11 bases between the two germline ends.

V gene TRBV5-1 combines with J gene TRBJ2-3, with TRBD2 matching over 11 bases. The junction had 5 bases not matched to a gene; V was cut back by 5 bases and J by 6 bases. The CDR3 consists of 14 residues. Germline V CDR1 and CDR2: SGHRS, YFSETQ. Here the CDR3 reads CASSLAGGDDTQYF. The CDR3 coding sequence is TGCGCCAGCAGTCTAGCGGGGGGTGACGATACGCAGTATTTT.

The chain has TRBV7-2 and TRBJ1-6; 11 bases align to TRBD1. The germline CDR1 and CDR2 sequences are SGHTA and FQGNSA. This CDR3 has 15 amino acids. V lost 3 bases and J lost 10; bases outside the gene matches: 5. CDR3 in DNA: TGTGCCAGCAGCTTGGACAGGGGGCCAGTCTCACCCCTCCACTTT. Protein: CASSLDRGPVSPLHF.

The CDR3 sequence: CASVRSGGIQETQYF. The CDR3, as DNA: TGCGCCAGCGTCCGAAGCGGGGGGATCCAAGAGACCCAGTACTTC. J is TRBJ2-5 and V is TRBV5-1; TRBD2 agrees at 9 bases. The germline V gene encodes CDR1 SGHRS and CDR2 YFSETQ. This CDR3 comprises 15 residues. The V segment lost 7 bases and the J segment 1 base; nucleotides outside the gene matches: 8.

The sample holds one count of this clone. The DNA for the CDR3 is TGTGCCAGCAGCCAATCCACAGCAACTAATGAAAAACTGTTTTTT. Encoded protein: CASSQSTATNEKLFF. The chain joins TRBV16 to TRBJ1-4; D gene ambiguous. Germline V gene data show CDR1 as KGHSY and CDR2 as FQNENV. V was clipped by 0 bases and J by 0 bases, with 5 bases between them. The CDR3 totals 15 residues.

The V call is TRBV7-9, the J call TRBJ1-2; 9 bases map to TRBD1. There are 18 residues in the CDR3. The V and J ends lost 2 bases and 2 bases, in that order; junction bases with no gene match: 12. From germline, CDR1 is SEHNR and CDR2 FQNEAQ (reference sequence). CDR3 loop: CASSLSLRTGAQNYGYTF. CDR3 nucleotide sequence: TGTGCCAGCAGCTTAAGTCTGAGGACAGGGGCACAAAACTATGGCTACACCTTC.

The chain has TRBV7-2 and TRBJ1-2; D may be TRBD1 (5 bases). Per germline, CDR1 SGHTA and CDR2 FQGNSA. V was cut by 5 bases and J by 1 base, with 17 bases left in between. The CDR3 runs 16 residues. The CDR3 sequence: CASSPIGGTNNYGYTF. As DNA, the CDR3 is TGTGCCAGCAGCCCGATTGGGGGGACTAATAACTATGGCTACACCTTC.

This chain joins TRBV9 and TRBJ2-3; 11 nucleotides line up with TRBD2. V lost 1 base to trimming and J lost 4 bases; unmatched junction nucleotides: 8. This CDR3 has 17 residues. CDR1 is SGDLS and CDR2 is YYNGEE in the germline V gene. The CDR3, as DNA: TGTGCCAGCAGCGTAACATCGAGTAGCGGGGGGGCAGATACGCAGTATTTT. Translation: CASSVTSSSGGADTQYF.

V usage is TRBV6-6 and J usage is TRBJ2-7; possibly TRBD1 for D (6 bases). Germline V gives CDR1 MNHNY, CDR2 SVGAGI (reference sequence). V was pared by 5 bases and J by 2 bases, with 19 bases between. There are 16 residues in the CDR3. The CDR3 reads CASSQTQGRIPYEQYF. Here the CDR3 DNA reads TGTGCCAGCAGTCAGACACAGGGAAGGATTCCCTACGAGCAGTACTTC.

A few counts support this clone. V gene TRBV7-9 combines with J gene TRBJ2-7; weak D call: TRBD1 (7 bases). The CDR3 totals 15 residues. Looked up from germline, CDR1 is SEHNR and CDR2 is FQNEAQ (reference sequence). V lost 4 bases and J 0 bases, leaving 13 bases between the germline ends. The CDR3 loop reads CASSSQGGTSYEQYF. The CDR3 bases are TGTGCCAGCAGCTCCCAGGGGGGAACCTCCTACGAGCAGTACTTC.

The CDR3 DNA sequence: TGTGCCAGCATTTTTCAGGGTAACACTGAAGCTTTCTTT. It encodes CASIFQGNTEAFF. The J gene is TRBJ1-1, the V gene TRBV2, with D maybe TRBD1 (5 bases). The CDR3 length is 13 residues. V lost 7 bases to trimming and J lost 2 bases, with 11 bases between them. Germline CDR1 SNHLY, CDR2 FYNNEI.

This chain links TRBV6-5 with TRBJ2-2, with 8 positions matching TRBD1. Trimming cost V 2 bases and J 0 bases; bases outside gene matches: 2. Germline V gene sequence: CDR1 MNHEY, CDR2 SVGAGI. This CDR3 is 16 amino acids long. CDR3 protein: CASSYQTGANTGELFF. In DNA, the CDR3 is TGTGCCAGCAGTTACCAGACAGGGGCGAACACCGGGGAGCTGTTTTTT.

The chain uses TRBV28 and TRBJ2-2; D is undetermined. CDR3 length equals 13 residues. In germline, CDR1 is MDHEN, CDR2 SYDVKM. The V gene lost 5 bases and the J gene lost 5 bases, with 9 bases spanning the gap. CDR3 sequence: CASSRRVTGELFF. The CDR3 nucleotides read TGTGCCAGCAGTCGCCGGGTAACCGGGGAGCTGTTTTTT.

This clone showed up just a few times. The chain has TRBV6-5 and TRBJ1-3, with 7 bases identical to TRBD1. CDR3 length equals 15 residues. Unmatched junction bases numbered 7, after V lost 8 bases and J lost 0 bases. CDR1 is MNHEY and CDR2 is SVGAGI in the germline V gene. The CDR3 coding sequence is TGTGCCAGCTGGGACAGACTGAGCTCTGGAAACACCATATATTTT. Translation: CASWDRLSSGNTIYF.

The chain employs TRBV9 and TRBJ2-3; 10 bases fit TRBD2. This CDR3 is built from 16 residues. The J segment lost 6 bases and the V segment lost 3 bases, leaving 10 bases of the junction unmatched. Germline CDR1 is SGDLS and CDR2 is YYNGEE. CDR3 amino acids: CASSAQGLALTDTQYF. CDR3 DNA sequence: TGTGCCAGCAGCGCACAGGGACTAGCGTTAACGGATACGCAGTATTTT.

This chain connects TRBV30 to TRBJ2-3; TRBD1 matches at 10 bases. This CDR3 is 13 amino acids long. Germline V gene data show CDR1 as GTSNPN and CDR2 as SVGIG (reference sequence). V lost 0 bases to trimming and J lost 14 bases; unmatched junction nucleotides: 8. CDR3 nucleotide sequence: TGTGCCTGGAGTGTAAGAGGGGACAGGGGTCGGTATTTT. Amino acid sequence: CAWSVRGDRGRYF.

In its sample, this clone was seen once. The rearrangement uses TRBV7-2 and TRBJ2-3; maybe TRBD2 (5 bases). V lost 3 bases and J lost 5, with 9 bases in between. This CDR3 contains 13 residues. From germline, CDR1 is SGHTA and CDR2 FQGNSA. CDR3 protein: CASSFDYRDTQYF. The CDR3 DNA reads TGTGCCAGCAGCTTTGACTACCGAGATACGCAGTATTTT.